Sequencing of this TCR beta chain was carried out in a study of OX40 agonist ivuxolimab in advanced cancers. As for the study in general: One patient with hepatocellular carcinoma and two with cutaneous melanoma, three in all, had partial responses.

The ends were cut back, 6 bases at V and 0 bases at J, with 12 bases in the middle. The CDR3 length is 15 residues. CDR1 is SGHDN and CDR2 is FVKESK in the germline V gene. With regard to this clone: What it binds is unknown.

General observations from the study: Also present in some nonresponders was a low level of normalized T-cell clonal expansion. With doses of 0.1 to 3.0 mg/kg, CD4+ and CD8+ blood T cells had undergone clonal expansion by week 6.

Here immunoSEQ multiplex PCR was the method, and the copy in TCRdb shows in-frame clones only, minus some. The data hold 60,000 or so clones, with roughly 85% observed a single time. The V gene is TRBV14, the J gene TRBJ2-1; D call uncertain. The source is an adult with an advanced solid tumor such as melanoma, head and neck, liver or kidney cancer. The specimen comprised CD4+ or CD8+ T cells sorted from blood, sampled in a trial of the OX40 agonist ivuxolimab. This CDR3 is CASSPMLSSYNEQFF. CDR3 nucleotide sequence: TGTGCCAGCAGTCCAATGTTAAGCTCCTACAATGAGCAGTTCTTC. The full variable domain, completed using reference TRBV14 and TRBJ2-1, is EAGVTQFPSHSVIEKGQTVTLRCDPISGHDNLYWYRRVMGKEIKFLLHFVKESKQDESGMPNNRFLAERTGGTYSTLKVQPAELEDSGVYFCASSPMLSSYNEQFFGPGTRLTVL.